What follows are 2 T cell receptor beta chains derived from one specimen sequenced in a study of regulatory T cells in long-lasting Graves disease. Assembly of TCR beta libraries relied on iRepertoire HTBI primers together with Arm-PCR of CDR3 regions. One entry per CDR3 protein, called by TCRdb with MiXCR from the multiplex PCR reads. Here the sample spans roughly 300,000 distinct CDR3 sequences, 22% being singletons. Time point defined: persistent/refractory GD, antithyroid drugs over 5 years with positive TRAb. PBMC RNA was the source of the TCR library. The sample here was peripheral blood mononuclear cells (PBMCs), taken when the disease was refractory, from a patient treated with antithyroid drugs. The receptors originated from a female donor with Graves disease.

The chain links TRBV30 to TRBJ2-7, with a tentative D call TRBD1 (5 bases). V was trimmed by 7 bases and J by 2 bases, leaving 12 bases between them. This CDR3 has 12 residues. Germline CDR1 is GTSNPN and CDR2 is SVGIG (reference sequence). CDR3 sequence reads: CALTDTPYEQYF. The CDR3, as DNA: TGTGCCTTGACAGATACTCCCTACGAGCAGTACTTC.

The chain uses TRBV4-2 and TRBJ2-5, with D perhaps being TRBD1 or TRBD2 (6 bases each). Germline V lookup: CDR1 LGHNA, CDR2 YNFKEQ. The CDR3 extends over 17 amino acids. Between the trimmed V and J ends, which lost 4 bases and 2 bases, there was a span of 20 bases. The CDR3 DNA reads TGTGCCAGCAGCCCCGCGATCGGGGAGGACAGTCAAGAGACCCAGTACTTC. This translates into CASSPAIGEDSQETQYF.